One and the same sample provided the 14 T cell receptor beta chains below, sequenced in a study of shared clonotypes between healthy human individuals. Method: immunoSEQ multiplex PCR; TCRdb's copy keeps in-frame clones and lacks some. Of more than 2,000,000 clones in the sample, more than 80% were seen once. The sample consisted of naive CD4+ T cells from PBMCs. Stated subset: CD45RA+ positively selected. The receptors come from a man aged 18-30 years in good health. Some clones in this sample may be carry-over from other donors' samples.

The chain is built from TRBV28 and TRBJ1-2; maybe TRBD1 (6 bases). V lost 6 bases, J lost 4 bases, and 24 bases lay in between. CDR3 length: 17 amino acids. CDR1 is MDHEN and CDR2 is SYDVKM in the germline V gene. The CDR3 loop reads CASSPRQGSTSFYGYTF. Here the CDR3 DNA reads TGTGCCAGCAGCCCCAGGCAGGGGTCTACCTCCTTCTATGGCTACACCTTC.

In this sample, this clone turned up a few times. V gene TRBV4-1 combines with J gene TRBJ1-4; 8 bases are a match to TRBD1. There are 15 residues in the CDR3. V dropped 4 bases and J dropped 4; count of bases not matched to a gene: 5. Germline V gene sequence: CDR1 MGHRA, CDR2 YSYEKL. The CDR3 bases are TGCGCCAGCAGCCCAACAGGGGGTTTTAATGAAAAACTGTTTTTT. This codes for CASSPTGGFNEKLFF.

The rearrangement joins TRBV7-8 to TRBJ2-5, with D tentatively TRBD1 or TRBD2 (6 bases each). The CDR3 has 15 amino acids. Germline V lookup: CDR1 SGHVS, CDR2 FQNEAQ. The V gene lost 6 bases and the J gene lost 2 bases, with 16 bases spanning the gap. CDR3 sequence reads: CASSPGGPGQETQYF. The DNA of the CDR3 is TGTGCCAGCAGTCCCGGGGGCCCGGGGCAAGAGACCCAGTACTTC. Combining the CDR3 with reference TRBV7-8 and TRBJ2-5 gives the whole variable domain GAGVSQSPRYKVAKRGQDVALRCDPISGHVSLFWYQQALGQGPEFLTYFQNEAQLDKSGLPSDRFFAERPEGSVSTLKIQRTQQEDSAVYLCASSPGGPGQETQYFGPGTRLLVL.

The chain has TRBV18 and TRBJ2-7; possibly TRBD2 for D (5 bases). The germline V and J ends were trimmed by 1 base and 3 bases, with 10 bases remaining between them. Germline values: CDR1 KGHSH, CDR2 LQKENI. The CDR3 sequence is 14 residues long. The CDR3 here is CASSPLGRVYEQYF. The CDR3 coding sequence is TGTGCCAGCTCACCACTAGGGAGAGTCTACGAGCAGTACTTC.

This clone occurred once. The gene calls are TRBV5-4 and TRBJ2-7, with TRBD1 matching 7 bases. Germline CDR1 and CDR2: SGHNT and YYREEE (reference sequence). Trimming cost V 4 bases and J 4 bases; bases outside gene matches: 11. The CDR3 is 15 amino acids. The CDR3 is CASSPQQGNRYEQYF. The CDR3 nucleotides read TGTGCCAGCAGCCCTCAACAGGGGAATAGATACGAGCAGTACTTC.

V gene TRBV5-5 combines with J gene TRBJ1-2; 9 bases match TRBD1. Germline CDR1 and CDR2: SGHKS and YYEKEE (reference sequence). CDR3 length: 15 residues. V lost 4 bases and J lost 6; bases outside the gene matches: 10. The CDR3 DNA reads as TGTGCCAGCAGCCAAGGGGGACAGGGACGCGATGGCTACACCTTC. It is translated as CASSQGGQGRDGYTF.

J is TRBJ2-7 and V is TRBV11-3; the match to TRBD2 covers 9 bases. CDR1 SGHNT and CDR2 YENEEA come from the germline V gene. Trimming removed 5 bases from V and 4 bases from J; junction bases left unmatched: 9. This CDR3 region has 15 residues. The CDR3, as DNA: TGTGCCAGCAGCCTCCCTAGCGGGATTTTGTACGAGCAGTACTTC. Amino acids: CASSLPSGILYEQYF.

V usage is TRBV28 and J usage is TRBJ1-5; TRBD1 is a possible D gene (5 bases). The germline V gene encodes CDR1 MDHEN and CDR2 SYDVKM. V gave up 5 bases and J gave up 1 base, with 9 bases separating them. The CDR3 runs to 14 residues. The CDR3 sequence: CASSIRDSNQPQHF. Here the CDR3 DNA reads TGTGCCAGCAGTATCCGGGACAGCAATCAGCCCCAGCATTTT.

V usage is TRBV7-3 and J usage is TRBJ2-5; tentative D call: TRBD1 (6 bases). This CDR3 is 15 amino acids long. From germline, CDR1 is SGHTA and CDR2 FQGTGA. Trimming pared 3 bases from V and 0 bases from J, leaving 11 bases between. DNA of the CDR3: TGTGCCAGCAGCTTGGCAGGGGCCTACCAAGAGACCCAGTACTTC. Protein sequence: CASSLAGAYQETQYF.

The rearrangement links TRBV5-4 to TRBJ2-1; D may correspond to TRBD1 or TRBD2 (6 bases each). Trimming cost V 0 bases and J 8 bases, with 15 bases left between them. This CDR3 is built from 15 residues. Per the germline V gene, CDR1 is SGHNT and CDR2 is YYREEE (reference sequence). CDR3 bases: TGTGCCAGCAGCTTGGTTGGGGGGCCATGGGATGAGCAGTTCTTC. It yields the protein CASSLVGGPWDEQFF.

The gene calls are TRBV4-1 and TRBJ1-2; the match to TRBD1 covers 10 bases. The CDR3 length is 15 residues. Germline V CDR1 and CDR2: MGHRA, YSYEKL. V was clipped by 1 base and J by 8 bases; unmatched bases: 7. CDR3 in amino acids: CASSQAGTGVSGYTF. CDR3 DNA: TGCGCCAGCAGCCAAGCCGGGACAGGGGTCAGCGGCTACACCTTC.

The chain joins TRBV9 to TRBJ2-2; D is ambiguous. The CDR3 is 15 amino acids. Trimming took 0 bases from V and 4 from J, leaving 10 bases between them. Germline V gives CDR1 SGDLS, CDR2 YYNGEE. Here the CDR3 reads CASSVGLGATGELFF. For the CDR3, the DNA is TGTGCCAGCAGCGTAGGGCTAGGTGCCACCGGGGAGCTGTTTTTT. The whole variable domain, remainder taken from reference TRBV9 and TRBJ2-2, is DSGVTQTPKHLITATGQRVTLRCSPRSGDLSVYWYQQSLDQGLQFLIQYYNGEERAKGNILERFSAQQFPDLHSELNLSSLELGDSALYFCASSVGLGATGELFFGEGSRLTVL.

This chain uses TRBV6-5 with TRBJ1-4, with 8 bases lining up with TRBD1. The V gene end was trimmed by 8 bases and the J gene end by 7 bases; junction bases not matched to a gene: 9. From germline, CDR1 is MNHEY and CDR2 SVGAGI. This CDR3 region has 14 residues. The CDR3 nucleotides read TGTGCCAGCGGAAAACAGGGGGGTTTTGAAAAACTGTTTTTT. It encodes CASGKQGGFEKLFF.

The V gene is TRBV30, the J gene TRBJ2-7; D is unresolved. V was shortened by 0 bases and J by 2 bases, with 17 bases between the two germline ends. The length of the CDR3 is 16 residues. In germline, CDR1 is GTSNPN, CDR2 SVGIG (reference sequence). The CDR3 nucleotides are TGTGCCTGGAGTGTAAAACCTTTTACCCCCCCCTACGAGCAGTACTTC. It is translated as CAWSVKPFTPPYEQYF.